Relative to its sample, the clone carrying this T cell receptor beta chain is medium-sized. The antigen is unknown. This entry comes from a study of neurological immune-mediated disorders. General study points: HTLV-1-associated myelopathy displayed the greatest TCR clonal expansion, and multiple sclerosis exhibited the smallest, lower than that of healthy controls. Expanded clones shared no CDR3 amino acid sequences across subjects, suggesting private repertoires in all groups.

5'RACE with 10-nucleotide random UMIs produced the cDNA. TCRdb independently ran MiXCR on the 5' RACE reads; one entry per CDR3 protein. The sample has tens of thousands of distinct CDR3 sequences, 10% to 15% seen once. Unsorted libraries were prepared from 2 million PBMCs held at -80 C. The CDR3 loop spans 11 amino acids. The germline V gene has CDR1 SGHRS and CDR2 YFSETQ. Trimming cost V 3 bases and J 0 bases, with 1 base left between them. The clonotype comes from a man in his 60s in good health. The V and J genes are TRBV5-1 and TRBJ2-7; no definite D call. Sample: PBMCs. The CDR3 sequence is CASSSSYEQYF. The CDR3 DNA follows: TGCGCCAGCAGCTCCTCCTACGAGCAGTACTTC.